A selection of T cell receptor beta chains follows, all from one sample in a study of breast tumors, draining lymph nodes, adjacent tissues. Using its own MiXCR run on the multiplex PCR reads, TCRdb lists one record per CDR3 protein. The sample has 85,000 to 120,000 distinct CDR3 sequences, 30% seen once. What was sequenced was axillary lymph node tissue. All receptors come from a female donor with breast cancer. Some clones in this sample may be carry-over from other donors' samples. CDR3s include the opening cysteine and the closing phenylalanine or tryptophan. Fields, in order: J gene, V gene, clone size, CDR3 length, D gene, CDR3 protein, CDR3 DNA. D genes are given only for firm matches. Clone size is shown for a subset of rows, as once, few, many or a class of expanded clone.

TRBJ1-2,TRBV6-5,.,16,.,CASSPGTGYSNYGYTF,TGTGCCAGCAGTCCAGGCACAGGGTACTCTAACTATGGCTACACCTTC
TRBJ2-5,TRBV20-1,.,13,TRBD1,CSAPDRGTETQHF,TGCAGTGCTCCGGACAGGGGCACAGAGACCCAGCACTTC
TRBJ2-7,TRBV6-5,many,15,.,CASSHSLTDPWEQYF,TGTGCCAGCAGTCACTCCTTGACGGATCCATGGGAGCAGTACTTC
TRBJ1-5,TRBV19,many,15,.,CASSIATNGVTPQHF,TGTGCCAGTAGTATAGCCACCAATGGGGTTACGCCCCAGCATTTT
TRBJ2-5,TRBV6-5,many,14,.,CASSHNPYQETQYF,TGTGCCAGCAGTCACAATCCGTACCAAGAGACCCAGTACTTC
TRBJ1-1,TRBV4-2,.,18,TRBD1,CASSQEGQGPTRNTEAFF,TGTGCCAGCAGCCAAGAGGGACAGGGACCAACTCGGAACACTGAAGCTTTCTTT
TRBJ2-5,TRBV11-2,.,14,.,CASSLYREAETQYF,TGTGCTAGCAGCCTCTACAGGGAGGCAGAGACCCAGTACTTC
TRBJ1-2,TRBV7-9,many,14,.,CASSEVGGNYGYTF,TGTGCCAGCAGCGAAGTGGGGGGTAACTATGGCTACACCTTC
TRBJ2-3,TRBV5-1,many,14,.,CASSLQASTDTQYF,TGCGCCAGCAGTTTACAGGCAAGCACAGATACGCAGTATTTT
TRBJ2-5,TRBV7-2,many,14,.,CASSLGGGVETQYF,TGTGCCAGCAGCTTAGGGGGCGGGGTTGAGACCCAGTACTTC
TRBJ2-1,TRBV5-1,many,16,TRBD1,CASSLSIGGAWSEQFF,TGCGCCAGCAGCTTGTCCATAGGGGGCGCATGGAGTGAGCAGTTCTTC
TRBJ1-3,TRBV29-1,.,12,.,CSVAGIGNTIYF,TGCAGCGTTGCAGGGATCGGAAACACCATATATTTT
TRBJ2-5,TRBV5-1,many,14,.,CASSLWQREETQYF,TGCGCCAGCAGCTTGTGGCAGAGAGAAGAGACCCAGTACTTC
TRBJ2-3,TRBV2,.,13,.,CASSEITADTQYF,TGTGCCAGCAGTGAAATTACGGCAGATACGCAGTATTTT
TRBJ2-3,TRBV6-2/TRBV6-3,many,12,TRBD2,CASSLAGVTQYF,TGTGCCAGCAGTCTAGCGGGGGTTACGCAGTATTTT
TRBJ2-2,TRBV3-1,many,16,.,CASSHQTGFGSGELFF,TGTGCCAGCAGCCACCAAACGGGTTTCGGATCCGGGGAGCTGTTTTTT
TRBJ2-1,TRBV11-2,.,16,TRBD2,CASSPTGTSGTNEQFF,TGTGCCAGCAGCCCGACCGGGACTAGCGGGACAAATGAGCAGTTCTTC
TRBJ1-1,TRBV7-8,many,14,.,CASSLAVPNTEAFF,TGTGCCAGCAGCTTAGCCGTCCCGAACACTGAAGCTTTCTTT
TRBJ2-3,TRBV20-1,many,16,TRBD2,CSAWGGAGGGTDTQYF,TGCAGTGCTTGGGGTGGTGCGGGGGGAGGTACAGATACGCAGTATTTT
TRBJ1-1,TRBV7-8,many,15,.,CASSLLTRANTEAFF,TGTGCCAGCAGCTTATTAACAAGGGCGAACACTGAAGCTTTCTTT
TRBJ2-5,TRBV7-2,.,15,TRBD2,CASSLSAGVQETQYF,TGTGCCAGCAGCTTATCGGCGGGGGTCCAAGAGACCCAGTACTTC
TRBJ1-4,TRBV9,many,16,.,CASSEGLKKTNEKLFF,TGTGCCAGCAGCGAGGGACTGAAGAAGACTAATGAAAAACTGTTTTTT
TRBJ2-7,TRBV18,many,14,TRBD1,CASSPQQGEYEQYF,TGTGCCAGCTCACCACAACAGGGGGAGTACGAGCAGTACTTC
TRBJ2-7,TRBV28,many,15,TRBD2,CASSWISGISYEQYF,TGTGCCAGCAGTTGGATTAGCGGGATCTCCTACGAGCAGTACTTC
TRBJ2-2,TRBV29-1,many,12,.,CSVEDLGGELFF,TGCAGCGTTGAAGATCTGGGCGGGGAGCTGTTTTTT
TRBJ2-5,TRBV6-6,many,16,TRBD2,CASSYGLAGGWETQYF,TGTGCCAGCAGTTATGGACTAGCGGGAGGGTGGGAGACCCAGTACTTC
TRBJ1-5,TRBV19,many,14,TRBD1,CASSRGGRNQPQHF,TGTGCCAGTAGTAGAGGGGGCAGAAATCAGCCCCAGCATTTT
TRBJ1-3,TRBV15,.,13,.,CATSATSGNTIYF,TGTGCCACCAGCGCAACCTCTGGAAACACCATATATTTT
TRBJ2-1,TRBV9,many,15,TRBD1,CASSLRTGPLNEQFF,TGTGCCAGCAGCCTACGGACAGGACCCCTCAATGAGCAGTTCTTC
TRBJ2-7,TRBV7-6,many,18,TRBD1,CASSFSAVQGAWAYEQYF,TGTGCCAGCAGCTTTTCCGCGGTACAGGGGGCTTGGGCCTACGAGCAGTACTTC
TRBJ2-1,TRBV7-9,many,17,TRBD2,CASSLALAGGHHNEQFF,TGTGCCAGCAGCTTAGCCCTAGCGGGGGGCCACCACAATGAGCAGTTCTTC
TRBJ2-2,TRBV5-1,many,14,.,CASSFTGNTGELFF,TGCGCCAGCAGCTTTACAGGGAACACCGGGGAGCTGTTTTTT
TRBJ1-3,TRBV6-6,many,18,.,CASSPPLDIYGAGNTIYF,TGTGCCAGCAGTCCCCCCCTCGACATCTATGGGGCCGGAAACACCATATATTTT
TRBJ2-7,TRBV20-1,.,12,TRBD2,CSATGGTSGQYF,TGCAGTGCTACCGGGGGGACGAGCGGGCAGTACTTC
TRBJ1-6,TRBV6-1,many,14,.,CASSPGPRDSPLHF,TGTGCCAGCAGTCCCGGACCCCGTGATTCACCCCTCCACTTT
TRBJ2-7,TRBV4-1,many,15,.,CASSQIRDGSYEQYF,TGCGCCAGCAGCCAAATCCGGGACGGATCCTACGAGCAGTACTTC
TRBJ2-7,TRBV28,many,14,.,CASSGRKGAYEQYF,TGTGCCAGCAGTGGCCGGAAGGGGGCCTACGAGCAGTACTTC
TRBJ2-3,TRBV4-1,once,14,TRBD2,CASSQSSGADTQYF,TGCGCCAGCAGCCAATCTAGCGGGGCAGATACGCAGTATTTT
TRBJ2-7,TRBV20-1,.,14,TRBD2,CGAREKRESSEQYF,TGCGGTGCTAGAGAGAAGCGGGAGTCCTCCGAGCAGTACTTC
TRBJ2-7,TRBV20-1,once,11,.,CSARLAYEQSF,TGCAGTGCTAGATTAGCGTATGAGCAGTCCTTC
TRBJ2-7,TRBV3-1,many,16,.,CASSQEGLGAGYEQYF,TGTGCCAGCAGCCAAGAAGGGCTGGGGGCGGGGTACGAGCAGTACTTC
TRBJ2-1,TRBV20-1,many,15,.,CSARDPVSSYNEQFF,TGCAGTGCTAGAGATCCTGTGAGCTCCTACAATGAGCAGTTCTTC
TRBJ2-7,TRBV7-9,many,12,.,CASSRSAYEQYF,TGTGCCAGCAGCCGTAGCGCCTACGAGCAGTACTTC
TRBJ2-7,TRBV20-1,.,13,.,CSAPSQQFTEQYF,TGCAGTGCTCCTTCCCAACAGTTTACTGAGCAGTACTTC
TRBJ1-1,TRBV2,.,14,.,CASSDAGMNTEAFF,TGTGCCAGCAGTGATGCAGGAATGAACACTGAAGCTTTCTTT
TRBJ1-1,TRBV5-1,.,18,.,CASSLALRQGIENTEAFF,TGCGCCAGCAGCTTGGCCCTCCGGCAGGGAATCGAGAACACTGAAGCTTTCTTT
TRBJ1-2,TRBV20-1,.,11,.,CSARRSGGYTF,TGCAGTGCTAGACGGTCGGGAGGCTACACCTTC
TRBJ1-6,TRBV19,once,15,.,CASSLVAGEGSPLHF,TGTGCCAGTAGTCTCGTGGCCGGGGAGGGTTCACCCCTCCACTTT
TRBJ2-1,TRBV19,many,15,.,CASREQGGLYNEQFF,TGTGCCAGTAGAGAACAGGGAGGTTTATACAATGAGCAGTTCTTC
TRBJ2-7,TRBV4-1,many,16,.,CASSQEGGARSYEQYF,TGCGCCAGCAGCCAAGAAGGCGGGGCCCGTTCTTACGAGCAGTACTTC
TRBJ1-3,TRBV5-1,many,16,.,CASSLAGQGTGNTIYF,TGCGCCAGCAGCTTGGCTGGACAAGGGACTGGAAACACCATATATTTT
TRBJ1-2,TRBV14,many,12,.,CASSATSYGYTF,TGTGCCAGCAGCGCGACAAGCTATGGCTACACCTTC
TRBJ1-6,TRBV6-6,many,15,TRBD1,CASSPDRGYNSPLHF,TGTGCCAGCAGTCCCGACAGGGGCTATAATTCACCCCTCCACTTT
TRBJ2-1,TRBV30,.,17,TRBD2,CAWFPRVGGSSYNEQFF,TGTGCCTGGTTCCCCCGGGTGGGGGGGAGTTCCTACAATGAGCAGTTCTTC
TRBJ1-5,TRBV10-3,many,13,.,CAISTGENQPQHF,TGTGCCATCAGTACTGGGGAGAATCAGCCCCAGCATTTT
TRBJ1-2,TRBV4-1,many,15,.,CASSQESRENYGYTF,TGCGCCAGCAGCCAAGAGAGTAGGGAAAACTATGGCTACACCTTC
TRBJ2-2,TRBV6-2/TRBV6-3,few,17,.,CASSHSKLRVNTGELFF,TGTGCCAGCAGTCACTCGAAATTAAGGGTGAACACCGGGGAGCTGTTTTTT
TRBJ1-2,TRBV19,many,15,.,CASSTPGQYATGYTF,TGTGCCAGTAGTACTCCCGGACAATATGCGACCGGCTACACCTTC
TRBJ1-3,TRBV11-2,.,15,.,CASSPTGVFGNTIYF,TGTGCCAGCAGTCCGACGGGGGTCTTTGGAAACACCATATATTTT
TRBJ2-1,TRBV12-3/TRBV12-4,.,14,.,CASSPIRFGNEQLF,TGTGCCAGCAGTCCTATCAGATTCGGTAATGAGCAGCTCTTC